This is a list of T cell receptor beta chains from one sample in a study of identical twins. A single record per CDR3 protein comes from TCRdb applying MiXCR to the 5' RACE reads. The sample consists of 1.5 million or so distinct CDR3 sequences, about 32% of them appearing once. Material: cord blood. The receptors come from a newborn girl in good health. CDR3s include the opening cysteine and the closing phenylalanine or tryptophan. The D gene is left open where the match is weak. Not every row has a clone size; where given, it reads once, few, many or a size class.

TRBV20-1	NA	NA	13	TRBJ2-1	CSARGLGSNEQFF	TGCAGTGCTAGAGGACTAGGTTCCAATGAGCAGTTCTTC
TRBV2	NA	NA	11	TRBJ2-7	CASIQGSEQYF	TGTGCCAGCATCCAGGGGAGCGAGCAGTACTTC
TRBV20-1	NA	TRBD1	15	TRBJ2-4	CSASTIRGPKNIQYF	TGCAGTGCTAGTACTATTAGGGGGCCCAAAAACATTCAGTACTTC
TRBV20-1	NA	TRBD2	15	TRBJ2-5	CSAGVWRGNQETQYF	TGCAGTGCTGGGGTCTGGCGGGGGAACCAAGAGACCCAGTACTTC
TRBV28	NA	TRBD2	15	TRBJ2-1	CASRTLAGDGGQQFF	TGTGCCAGCAGGACCCTAGCGGGAGATGGGGGACAGCAGTTCTTC
TRBV27	NA	TRBD1	15	TRBJ1-2	CASSLSDRGGYGYTF	TGTGCCAGCAGTTTATCGGACAGGGGCGGGTATGGCTACACCTTC
TRBV13	few	TRBD2	16	TRBJ2-7	CASSPRGAGGVYEQYF	TGTGCCAGCAGCCCCAGAGGAGCGGGAGGAGTATACGAGCAGTACTTC
TRBV20-1	NA	TRBD2	17	TRBJ2-3	CSARDLLAGGQEDTQYF	TGCAGTGCTAGAGATTTACTAGCGGGGGGGCAGGAAGATACGCAGTATTTT
TRBV12-3/TRBV12-4	many	TRBD1	13	TRBJ2-1	CASSRTGGNEQFF	TGCGCCAGCAGCCGGACAGGGGGCAATGAGCAGTTCTTC
TRBV20-1	NA	NA	10	TRBJ2-1	CSARSKEQFF	TGCAGTGCTAGGTCGAAGGAGCAGTTCTTC
TRBV20-1	NA	NA	14	TRBJ1-2	CSARASGIDYGYTF	TGCAGTGCTAGAGCATCAGGAATAGACTATGGCTACACCTTC
TRBV11-2	NA	NA	13	TRBJ2-7	CASSLGGTREQYF	TGTGCCAGCAGCTTAGGGGGCACAAGGGAGCAGTACTTC
TRBV5-1	NA	NA	19	TRBJ1-4	CASSLDVVQGDSPDEKLFF	TGCGCCAGCAGCTTGGATGTTGTCCAGGGTGATTCCCCCGATGAAAAACTGTTTTTT
TRBV12-3/TRBV12-4	NA	NA	13	TRBJ1-2	CASSLAHLYGYTF	TGTGCCAGCAGTTTAGCGCACCTCTATGGCTACACCTTC
TRBV4-1	few	NA	14	TRBJ2-1	CASSLLALRNEQFF	TGCGCCAGCAGCCTGCTAGCGTTACGAAATGAGCAGTTCTTC
TRBV5-1	NA	NA	13	TRBJ2-7	CASSLEVANEQYF	TGCGCCAGCAGCTTGGAAGTAGCGAACGAGCAGTACTTC
TRBV2	few	NA	9	TRBJ2-1	CASGREQFF	TGTGCCAGCGGGCGGGAGCAGTTCTTC
TRBV20-1	NA	NA	9	TRBJ1-2	CSPIDGYTF	TGCAGTCCCATTGATGGCTACACCTTC
TRBV7-2	NA	NA	16	TRBJ2-4	CASSPGNLIAKNIQYF	TGTGCCAGCAGCCCCGGGAACTTGATAGCCAAAAACATTCAGTACTTC
TRBV4-1	NA	TRBD1	16	TRBJ1-1	CASSHPKGQANTEAFF	TGCGCCAGCAGCCACCCTAAGGGACAGGCGAACACTGAAGCTTTCTTT
TRBV29-1	few	TRBD1	14	TRBJ2-7	CSAYFRDRDLEQYF	TGCAGCGCTTACTTCCGGGACAGGGATCTCGAGCAGTACTTC
TRBV7-2	NA	TRBD2	16	TRBJ2-1	CASSLYLAGLGNEQFF	TGTGCCAGCAGCTTATATCTAGCGGGATTAGGGAATGAGCAGTTCTTC
TRBV29-1	few	NA	14	TRBJ2-3	CSVEEGGWTYTQYF	TGCAGCGTTGAAGAAGGTGGTTGGACCTATACGCAGTATTTT
TRBV24-1	few	NA	11	TRBJ2-4	CATSDKNIQYF	TGTGCCACCAGCGACAAAAACATTCAGTACTTC
TRBV7-9	NA	NA	19	TRBJ1-3	CASSARDFLISSSGNTIYF	TGTGCCAGCAGCGCCCGGGACTTTCTCATCTCTTCCTCTGGAAACACCATATATTTT
TRBV25-1	few	NA	15	TRBJ1-5	CASSEGGDINQPQHF	TGTGCCAGCAGTGAAGGTGGGGACATCAATCAGCCCCAGCATTTT
TRBV20-1	NA	NA	13	TRBJ1-4	CSARAVLNEKLFF	TGCAGTGCTAGAGCGGTACTTAATGAAAAACTGTTTTTT
TRBV10-1	NA	NA	13	TRBJ2-3	CASGEQGTDTQYF	TGCGCCAGCGGTGAACAGGGCACAGATACGCAGTATTTT
TRBV6-5	NA	TRBD2	13	TRBJ2-7	CASSYRAGAEQYF	TGTGCCAGCAGTTACAGGGCGGGAGCCGAGCAGTACTTC
TRBV20-1	few	NA	14	TRBJ1-5	CSARDLPGHQPQHF	TGCAGTGCTAGAGATCTGCCCGGGCATCAGCCCCAGCATTTT
TRBV3-1	NA	TRBD1	15	TRBJ1-4	CASSASRGPNEKLFF	TGTGCCAGCAGCGCCAGCAGGGGGCCTAATGAAAAACTGTTTTTT
TRBV28	many	NA	12	TRBJ2-7	CASRTGHYEQYF	TGTGCCAGCAGGACAGGCCACTACGAGCAGTACTTC
TRBV18	NA	TRBD1	16	TRBJ2-3	CASSPTDRAFTDTQYF	TGTGCCAGCTCTCCGACGGACAGGGCCTTTACAGATACGCAGTATTTT
TRBV4-1	NA	NA	18	TRBJ1-2	CASSQAARLAGEGYGYTF	TGCGCCAGCAGCCAAGCTGCGAGGCTGGCAGGGGAAGGATATGGCTACACCTTC
TRBV10-2	NA	TRBD1	17	TRBJ1-5	CASSGPGQGYSNQPQHF	TGCGCCAGCAGTGGGCCGGGACAGGGCTATAGCAATCAGCCCCAGCATTTT
TRBV29-1	many	NA	13	TRBJ2-7	CSVVGRTSYEQYF	TGCAGCGTTGTAGGGCGGACCTCCTACGAGCAGTACTTC
TRBV7-6	NA	NA	19	TRBJ2-5	CASSLNRTYTSLSQETQYF	TGTGCCAGCAGTCTAAACCGGACATATACTTCGCTAAGCCAAGAGACCCAGTACTTC
TRBV5-4	few	TRBD2	15	TRBJ2-1	CASSFWLAGDNEQFF	TGTGCCAGCAGCTTTTGGCTAGCGGGGGACAATGAGCAGTTCTTC
TRBV9	many	NA	12	TRBJ1-6	CASRGENSPLHF	TGTGCCAGCAGGGGGGAGAATTCACCCCTCCACTTT
TRBV6-2/TRBV6-3	NA	TRBD1	14	TRBJ1-2	CATVGTGRMNGYTF	TGTGCCACCGTGGGGACAGGTCGGATGAATGGCTACACCTTC
TRBV20-1	few	NA	12	TRBJ2-1	CSAFRGADEQFF	TGCAGTGCTTTCCGTGGGGCTGATGAGCAGTTCTTC
TRBV5-6	NA	NA	15	TRBJ2-1	CASSLSIFLGDEQFF	TGTGCCAGCAGCTTGAGCATTTTTCTAGGGGATGAGCAGTTCTTC
TRBV5-1	NA	TRBD2	16	TRBJ2-7	CASSLATGLAVYEQSF	TGCGCCAGCAGCTTGGCCACGGGACTAGCAGTCTACGAGCAGTCCTTC
TRBV18	NA	NA	16	TRBJ2-5	CASSPIAGAVGETQYF	TGTGCCAGCTCCCCTATCGCAGGGGCAGTAGGAGAGACCCAGTACTTC
TRBV4-1	few	NA	13	TRBJ2-7	CASSHSEDYEQYF	TGCGCCAGCAGCCATAGCGAAGACTACGAGCAGTACTTC